This T cell receptor (beta chain) was sequenced for a study of blood T cell repertoires in COVID-19. Some clones are missing from TCRdb's copy, which holds only in-frame ones; the method was immunoSEQ multiplex PCR. The sample carries hundreds of thousands of clones, roughly 88% recorded once. CDR1 DFQATT and CDR2 SNEGSKA come from the germline V gene (reference sequence). The CDR3 contains 15 residues. Trimming cost V 3 bases and J 3 bases, with 18 bases left between them. This rearrangement joins TRBV20-1 to TRBJ2-7; TRBD1 might be the D (5 bases). The sample was PBMCs or T cells enriched from blood (not recorded which). The clonotype originates from a man younger than 45 who had recovered from COVID-19. CDR3 nucleotides: TGCAGTGCTAGTAGTCAGGGAATTAAAGGCTACGAGCAGTACTTC. This codes for CSASSQGIKGYEQYF.